What follows is one T cell receptor beta chain and its context. What this receptor recognizes is not known. The input lacks base qualities; no much larger clone sits a single base away. This CDR3 is also generated by other DNA sequences in the sample. This entry belongs to a study of T cell changes during pregnancy in multiple sclerosis (dated by TCRdb to the late 2010s). About the investigation overall: The study looked at changes in the T cell repertoire across pregnancy in women with multiple sclerosis.

Libraries were built with the immunoSEQ multiplex PCR assay. TCRdb retrieved this table from immuneACCESS and kept in-frame rearrangements only. Not all clones are present; in checked studies, unresolved V genes account for under half, and no reason is known for the remainder. The sample yields tens of thousands of clones; 80% to 95% were counted once. Jointly, the top ten make up roughly 0.98% of the sample. The germline ends are 9 bases apart after V is trimmed by 4 bases and J by 2 bases. Including cysteine and phenylalanine, the CDR3 has 13 amino acids. CDR3 DNA is the only sequence kept; it has 39 bases, read in frame from the first base. CDR1 and CDR2, per the germline V gene, are SGHDT and YYEEEE.

The TCR was taken from a female donor with multiple sclerosis, enrolled in a pregnancy study. The rearrangement joined TRBV5-6 to TRBJ1-2; a tentative D match to TRBD1 spans 5 bases. Sequenced here: peripheral blood, sampled after pregnancy. The sequenced DNA is TGTGCCAGCAGCCAAGACAGAAACTATGGCTACACCTTC. Its translation reads: CASSQDRNYGYTF.